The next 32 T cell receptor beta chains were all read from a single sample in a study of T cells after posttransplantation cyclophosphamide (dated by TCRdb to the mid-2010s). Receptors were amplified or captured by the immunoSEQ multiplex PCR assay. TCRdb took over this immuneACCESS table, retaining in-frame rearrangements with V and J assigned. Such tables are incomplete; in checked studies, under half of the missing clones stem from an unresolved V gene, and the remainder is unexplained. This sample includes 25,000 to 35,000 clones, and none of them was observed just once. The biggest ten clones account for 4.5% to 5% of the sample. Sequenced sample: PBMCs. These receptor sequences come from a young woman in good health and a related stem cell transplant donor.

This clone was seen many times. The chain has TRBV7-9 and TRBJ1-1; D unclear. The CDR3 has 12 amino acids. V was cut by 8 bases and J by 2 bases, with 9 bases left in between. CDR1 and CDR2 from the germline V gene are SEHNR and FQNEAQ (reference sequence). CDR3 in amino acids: CASVKGNTEAFF. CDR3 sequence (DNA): TGTGCCAGCGTTAAGGGTAACACTGAAGCTTTCTTT. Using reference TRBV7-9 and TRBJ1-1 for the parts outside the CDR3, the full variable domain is DTGVSQNPRHKITKRGQNVTFRCDPISEHNRLYWYRQTLGQGPEFLTYFQNEAQLEKSRLLSDRFSAERPKGSFSTLEIQRTEQGDSAMYLCASVKGNTEAFFGQGTRLTVV.

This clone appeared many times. CDR3 loop: CASNGGESPQHF. The CDR3 region has the DNA TGTGCCAGCAATGGCGGGGAGTCGCCCCAGCATTTT. This chain connects TRBV27 to TRBJ1-5, with unresolved D. The CDR3 sequence is 12 residues long. V dropped 7 bases and J dropped 9 bases, with 13 bases sitting between them. CDR1 is MNHEY and CDR2 is SMNVEV in the germline V gene (reference sequence).

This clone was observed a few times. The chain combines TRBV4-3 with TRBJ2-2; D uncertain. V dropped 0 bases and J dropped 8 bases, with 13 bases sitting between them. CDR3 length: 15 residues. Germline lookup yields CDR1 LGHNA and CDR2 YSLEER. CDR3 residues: CASSQEETYRGELFF. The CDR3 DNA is TGCGCCAGCAGCCAAGAAGAGACTTATAGAGGGGAGCTGTTTTTT.

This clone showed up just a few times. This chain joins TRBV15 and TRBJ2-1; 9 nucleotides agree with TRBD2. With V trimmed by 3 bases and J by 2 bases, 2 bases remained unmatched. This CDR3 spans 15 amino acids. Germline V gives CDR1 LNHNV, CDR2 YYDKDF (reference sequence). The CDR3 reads CATSRTSGAYNEQFF. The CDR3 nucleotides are TGTGCCACCAGCAGGACTAGCGGTGCCTACAATGAGCAGTTCTTC.

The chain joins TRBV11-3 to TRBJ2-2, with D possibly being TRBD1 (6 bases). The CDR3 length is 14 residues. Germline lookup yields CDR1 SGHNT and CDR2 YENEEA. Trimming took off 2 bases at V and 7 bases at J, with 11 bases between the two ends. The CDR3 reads CASSLSGVSGELFF. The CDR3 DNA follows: TGTGCCAGCAGCTTATCAGGGGTGAGCGGGGAGCTGTTTTTT.

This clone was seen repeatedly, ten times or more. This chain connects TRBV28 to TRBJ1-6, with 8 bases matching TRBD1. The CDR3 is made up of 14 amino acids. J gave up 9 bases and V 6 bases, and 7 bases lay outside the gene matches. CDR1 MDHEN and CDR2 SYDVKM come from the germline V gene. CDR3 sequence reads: CASREDRGSSPLHF. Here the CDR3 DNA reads TGTGCCAGCAGGGAAGACAGGGGCAGTTCACCCCTCCACTTT.

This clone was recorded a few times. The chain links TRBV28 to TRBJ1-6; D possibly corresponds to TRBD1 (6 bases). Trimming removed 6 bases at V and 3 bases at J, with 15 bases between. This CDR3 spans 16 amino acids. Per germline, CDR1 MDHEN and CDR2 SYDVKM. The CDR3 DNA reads TGTGCCAGCAGGGGGGGGGCGGGCCTCTATAATTCACCCCTCCACTTT. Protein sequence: CASRGGAGLYNSPLHF.

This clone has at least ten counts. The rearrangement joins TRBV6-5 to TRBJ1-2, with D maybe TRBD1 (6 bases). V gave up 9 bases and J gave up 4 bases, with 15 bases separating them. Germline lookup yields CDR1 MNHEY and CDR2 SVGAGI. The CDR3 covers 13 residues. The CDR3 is CASSPGRGYGYTF. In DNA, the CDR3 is TGTGCCAGTTCCCCTGGCAGGGGCTATGGCTACACCTTC.

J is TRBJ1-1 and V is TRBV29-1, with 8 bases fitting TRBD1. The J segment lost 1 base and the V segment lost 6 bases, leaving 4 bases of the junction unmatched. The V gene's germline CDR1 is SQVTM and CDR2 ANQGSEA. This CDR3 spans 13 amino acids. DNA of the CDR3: TGCAGCGTAAAACAGGGGGGGAACACTGAAGCTTTCTTT. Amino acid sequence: CSVKQGGNTEAFF.

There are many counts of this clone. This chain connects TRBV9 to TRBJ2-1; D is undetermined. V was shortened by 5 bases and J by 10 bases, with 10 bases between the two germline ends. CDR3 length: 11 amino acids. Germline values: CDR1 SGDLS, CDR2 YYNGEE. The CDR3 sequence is CASRGSHEQFF. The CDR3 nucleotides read TGTGCCAGCAGAGGCTCCCACGAGCAGTTCTTC. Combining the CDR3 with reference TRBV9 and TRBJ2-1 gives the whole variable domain DSGVTQTPKHLITATGQRVTLRCSPRSGDLSVYWYQQSLDQGLQFLIQYYNGEERAKGNILERFSAQQFPDLHSELNLSSLELGDSALYFCASRGSHEQFFGPGTRLTVL.

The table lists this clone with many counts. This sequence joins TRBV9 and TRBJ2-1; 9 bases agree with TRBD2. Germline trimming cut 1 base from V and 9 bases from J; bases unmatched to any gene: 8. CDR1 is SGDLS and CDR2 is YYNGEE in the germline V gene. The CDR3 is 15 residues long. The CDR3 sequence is CASSVLGGGVTEQFF. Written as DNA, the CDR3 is TGTGCCAGCAGCGTATTGGGCGGGGGGGTTACTGAGCAGTTCTTC.

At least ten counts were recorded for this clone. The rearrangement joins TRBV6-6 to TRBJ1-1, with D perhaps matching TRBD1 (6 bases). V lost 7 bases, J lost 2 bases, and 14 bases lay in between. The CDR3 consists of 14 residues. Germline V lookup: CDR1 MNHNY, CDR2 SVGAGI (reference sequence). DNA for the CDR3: TGTGCCAGCACCCCTGTACAGGGTAACACTGAAGCTTTCTTT. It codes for CASTPVQGNTEAFF.

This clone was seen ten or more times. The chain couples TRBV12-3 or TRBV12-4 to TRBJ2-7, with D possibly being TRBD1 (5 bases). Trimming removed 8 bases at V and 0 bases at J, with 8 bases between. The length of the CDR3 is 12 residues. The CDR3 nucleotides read TGTGCCAGCGCCAGGGTCTCCTACGAGCAGTACTTC. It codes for CASARVSYEQYF.

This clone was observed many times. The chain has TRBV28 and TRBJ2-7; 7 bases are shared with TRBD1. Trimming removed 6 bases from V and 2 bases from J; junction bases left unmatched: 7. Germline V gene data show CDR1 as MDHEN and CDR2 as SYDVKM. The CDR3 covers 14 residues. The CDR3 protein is CASSTTGETYEQYF. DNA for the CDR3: TGTGCCAGCAGCACCACAGGGGAAACCTACGAGCAGTACTTC.

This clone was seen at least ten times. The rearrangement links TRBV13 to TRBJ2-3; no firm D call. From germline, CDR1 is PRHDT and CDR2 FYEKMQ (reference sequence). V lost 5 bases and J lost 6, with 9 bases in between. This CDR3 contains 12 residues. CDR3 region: CASSQTSDTQYF. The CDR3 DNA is TGTGCCAGCAGCCAGACATCGGATACGCAGTATTTT.

CDR3 amino acids: CASSVTVNTEAFF. The CDR3 bases are TGTGCCAGCAGTGTTACAGTAAACACTGAAGCTTTCTTT. This chain links TRBV6-1 with TRBJ1-1; D not certain. Germline-derived CDR1 and CDR2 are MNHNS and SASEGT. The CDR3 loop spans 13 amino acids. Trimming removed 4 bases at V and 2 bases at J, with 8 bases between.

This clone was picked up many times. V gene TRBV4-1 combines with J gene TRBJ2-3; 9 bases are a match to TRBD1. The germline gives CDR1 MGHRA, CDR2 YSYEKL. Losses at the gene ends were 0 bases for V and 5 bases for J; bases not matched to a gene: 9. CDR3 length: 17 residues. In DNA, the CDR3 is TGCGCCAGCAGCCAAGATCCTGAGGGACAGGGACTAGATACGCAGTATTTT. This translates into CASSQDPEGQGLDTQYF.

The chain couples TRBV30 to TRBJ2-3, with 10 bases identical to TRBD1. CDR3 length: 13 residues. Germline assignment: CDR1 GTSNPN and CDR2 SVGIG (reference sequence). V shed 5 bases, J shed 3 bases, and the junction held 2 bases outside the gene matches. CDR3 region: CAWDRGRTDTQYF. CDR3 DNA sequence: TGTGCCTGGGACAGGGGGCGAACAGATACGCAGTATTTT.

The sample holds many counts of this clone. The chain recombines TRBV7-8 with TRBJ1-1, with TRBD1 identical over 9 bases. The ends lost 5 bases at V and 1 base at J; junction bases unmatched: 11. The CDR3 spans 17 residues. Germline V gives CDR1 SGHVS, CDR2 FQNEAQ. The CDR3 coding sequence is TGTGCCAGCAGCCTTAAGCTTTCGGGACAGGGGAACACTGAAGCTTTCTTT. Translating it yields CASSLKLSGQGNTEAFF.

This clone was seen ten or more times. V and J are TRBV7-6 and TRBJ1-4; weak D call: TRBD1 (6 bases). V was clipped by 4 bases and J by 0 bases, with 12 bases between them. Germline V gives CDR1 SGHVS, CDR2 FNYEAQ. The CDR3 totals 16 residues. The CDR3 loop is CASSSGQTATNEKLFF. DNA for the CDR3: TGTGCCAGCAGCTCCGGACAGACAGCAACTAATGAAAAACTGTTTTTT.

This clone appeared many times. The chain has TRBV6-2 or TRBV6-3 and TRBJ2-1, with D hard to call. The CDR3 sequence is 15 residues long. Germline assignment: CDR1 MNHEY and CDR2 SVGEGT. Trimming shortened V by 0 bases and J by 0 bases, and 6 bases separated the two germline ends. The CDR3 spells CASSYSSLSYNEQFF. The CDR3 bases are TGTGCCAGCAGTTACTCGAGCCTCTCCTACAATGAGCAGTTCTTC.

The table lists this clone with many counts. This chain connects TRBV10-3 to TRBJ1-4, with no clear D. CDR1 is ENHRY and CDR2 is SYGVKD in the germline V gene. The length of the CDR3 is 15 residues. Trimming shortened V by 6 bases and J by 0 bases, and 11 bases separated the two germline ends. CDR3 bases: TGTGCCATCAGCGCTGGCGGAGCAACTAATGAAAAACTGTTTTTT. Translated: CAISAGGATNEKLFF.

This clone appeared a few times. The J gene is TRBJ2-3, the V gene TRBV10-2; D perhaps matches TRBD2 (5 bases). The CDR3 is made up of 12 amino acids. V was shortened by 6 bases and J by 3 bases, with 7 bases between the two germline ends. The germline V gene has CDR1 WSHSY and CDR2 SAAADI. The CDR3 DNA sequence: TGCGCCAGCAGGCTAGCTACAGATACGCAGTATTTT. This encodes CASRLATDTQYF.

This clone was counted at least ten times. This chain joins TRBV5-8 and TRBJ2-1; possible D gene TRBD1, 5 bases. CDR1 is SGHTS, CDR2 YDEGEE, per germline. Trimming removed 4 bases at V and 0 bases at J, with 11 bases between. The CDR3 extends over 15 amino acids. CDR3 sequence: CASSNRQLSYNEQFF. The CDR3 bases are TGTGCCAGCAGCAATCGACAGCTCTCCTACAATGAGCAGTTCTTC.

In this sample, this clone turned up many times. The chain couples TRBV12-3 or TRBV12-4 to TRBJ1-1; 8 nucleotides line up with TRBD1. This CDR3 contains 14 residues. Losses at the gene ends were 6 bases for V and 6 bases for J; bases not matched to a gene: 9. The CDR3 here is CASRTAGGASEAFF. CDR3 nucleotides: TGTGCCAGCAGAACAGCAGGGGGCGCTTCTGAAGCTTTCTTT.

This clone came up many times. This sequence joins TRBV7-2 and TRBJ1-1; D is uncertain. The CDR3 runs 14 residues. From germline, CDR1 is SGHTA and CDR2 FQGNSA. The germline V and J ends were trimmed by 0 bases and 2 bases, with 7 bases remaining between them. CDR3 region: CASSLARSNTEAFF. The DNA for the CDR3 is TGTGCCAGCAGCTTAGCCAGGAGTAACACTGAAGCTTTCTTT.

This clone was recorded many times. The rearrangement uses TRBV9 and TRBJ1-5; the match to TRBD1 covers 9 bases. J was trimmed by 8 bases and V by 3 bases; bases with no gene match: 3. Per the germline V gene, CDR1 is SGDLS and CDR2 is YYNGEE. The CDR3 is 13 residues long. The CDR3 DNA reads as TGTGCCAGCAGCGAGACAGGGGGGGAGCCCCAGCATTTT. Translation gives CASSETGGEPQHF.

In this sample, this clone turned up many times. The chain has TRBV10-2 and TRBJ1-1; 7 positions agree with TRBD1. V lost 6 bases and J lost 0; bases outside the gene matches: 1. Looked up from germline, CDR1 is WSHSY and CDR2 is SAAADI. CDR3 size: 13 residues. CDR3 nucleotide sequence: TGCGCCAGCAGGGGACAGTTGAACACTGAAGCTTTCTTT. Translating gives CASRGQLNTEAFF.

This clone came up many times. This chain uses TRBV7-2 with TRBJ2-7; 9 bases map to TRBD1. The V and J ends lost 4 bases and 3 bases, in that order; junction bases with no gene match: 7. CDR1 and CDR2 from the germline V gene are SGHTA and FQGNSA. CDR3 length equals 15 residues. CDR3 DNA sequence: TGTGCCAGCAGCTCCCCCGACAGGGGGTTCTACGAGCAGTACTTC. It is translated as CASSSPDRGFYEQYF.

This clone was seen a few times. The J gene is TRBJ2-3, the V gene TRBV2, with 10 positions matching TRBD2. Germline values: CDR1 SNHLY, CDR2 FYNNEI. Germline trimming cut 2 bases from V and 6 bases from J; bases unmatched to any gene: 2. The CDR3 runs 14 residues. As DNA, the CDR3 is TGTGCCAGCAGTGAAACTAGCGGGGAGGATACGCAGTATTTT. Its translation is CASSETSGEDTQYF.

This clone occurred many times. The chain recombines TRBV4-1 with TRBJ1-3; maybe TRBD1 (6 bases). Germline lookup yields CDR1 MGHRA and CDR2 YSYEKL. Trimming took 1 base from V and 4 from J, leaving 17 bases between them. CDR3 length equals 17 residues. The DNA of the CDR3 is TGCGCCAGCAGCCAAGGTATACAGGGCCCTACGGGAAACACCATATATTTT. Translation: CASSQGIQGPTGNTIYF.

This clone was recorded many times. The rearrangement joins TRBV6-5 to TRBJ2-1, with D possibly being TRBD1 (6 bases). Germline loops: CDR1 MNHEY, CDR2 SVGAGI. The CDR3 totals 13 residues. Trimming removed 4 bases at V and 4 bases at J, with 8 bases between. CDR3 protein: CASSSQGYNEQFF. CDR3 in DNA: TGTGCCAGCAGTTCACAGGGATACAATGAGCAGTTCTTC.